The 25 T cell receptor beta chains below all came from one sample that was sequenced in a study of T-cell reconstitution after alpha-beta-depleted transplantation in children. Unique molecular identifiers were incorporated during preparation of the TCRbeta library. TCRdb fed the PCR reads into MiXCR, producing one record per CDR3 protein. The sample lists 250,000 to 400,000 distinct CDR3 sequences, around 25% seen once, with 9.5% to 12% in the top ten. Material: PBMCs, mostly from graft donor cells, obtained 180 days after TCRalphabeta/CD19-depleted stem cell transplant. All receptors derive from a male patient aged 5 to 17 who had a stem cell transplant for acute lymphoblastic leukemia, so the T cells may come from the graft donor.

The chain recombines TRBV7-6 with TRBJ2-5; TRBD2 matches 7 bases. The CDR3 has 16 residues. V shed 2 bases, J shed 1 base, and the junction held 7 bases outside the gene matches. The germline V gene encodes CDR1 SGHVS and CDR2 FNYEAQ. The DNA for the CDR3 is TGTGCCAGCAGCTTATGGCTAGCGGAAGGCCAAGAGACCCAGTACTTC. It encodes CASSLWLAEGQETQYF.

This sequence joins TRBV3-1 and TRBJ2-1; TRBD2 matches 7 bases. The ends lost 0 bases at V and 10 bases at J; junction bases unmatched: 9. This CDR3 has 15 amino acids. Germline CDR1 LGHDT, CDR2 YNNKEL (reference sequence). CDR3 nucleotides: TGTGCCAGCAGCCAAGATATAGCGGCTAGCGGAGAGCAGTTCTTC. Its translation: CASSQDIAASGEQFF.

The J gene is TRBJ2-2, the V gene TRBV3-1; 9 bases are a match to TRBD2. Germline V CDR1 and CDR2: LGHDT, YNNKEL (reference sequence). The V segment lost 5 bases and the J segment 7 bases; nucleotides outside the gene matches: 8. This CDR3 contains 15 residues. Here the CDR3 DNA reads TGTGCCAGCAGCAAGTTAGCGGGAGCGGTCGGGGAGCTGTTTTTT. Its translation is CASSKLAGAVGELFF.

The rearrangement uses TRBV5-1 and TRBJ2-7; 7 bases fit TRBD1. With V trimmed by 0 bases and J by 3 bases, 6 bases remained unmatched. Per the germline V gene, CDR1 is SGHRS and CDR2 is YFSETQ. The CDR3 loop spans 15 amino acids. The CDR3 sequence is CASSLETGTFYEQYF. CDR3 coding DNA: TGCGCCAGCAGCTTGGAGACAGGGACCTTCTACGAGCAGTACTTC.

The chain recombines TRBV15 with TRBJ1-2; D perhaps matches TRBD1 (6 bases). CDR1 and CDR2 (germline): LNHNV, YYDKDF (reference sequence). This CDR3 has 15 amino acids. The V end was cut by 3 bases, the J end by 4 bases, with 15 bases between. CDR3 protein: CATSSHRVSGYGYTF. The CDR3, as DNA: TGTGCCACCAGCAGTCACAGGGTGAGCGGCTATGGCTACACCTTC.

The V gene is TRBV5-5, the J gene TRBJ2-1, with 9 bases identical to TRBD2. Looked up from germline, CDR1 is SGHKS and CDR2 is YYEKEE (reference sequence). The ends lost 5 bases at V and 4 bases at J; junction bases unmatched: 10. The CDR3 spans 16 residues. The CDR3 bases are TGTGCCAGCAGTCGGGCGGGGGGGAAGAGGTACAATGAGCAGTTCTTC. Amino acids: CASSRAGGKRYNEQFF.

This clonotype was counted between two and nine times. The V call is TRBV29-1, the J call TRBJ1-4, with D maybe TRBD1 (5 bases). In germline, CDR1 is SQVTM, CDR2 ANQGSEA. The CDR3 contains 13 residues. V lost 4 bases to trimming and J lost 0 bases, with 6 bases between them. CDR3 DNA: TGCAGCGTTGGGGGCGCAACTAATGAAAAACTGTTTTTT. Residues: CSVGGATNEKLFF.

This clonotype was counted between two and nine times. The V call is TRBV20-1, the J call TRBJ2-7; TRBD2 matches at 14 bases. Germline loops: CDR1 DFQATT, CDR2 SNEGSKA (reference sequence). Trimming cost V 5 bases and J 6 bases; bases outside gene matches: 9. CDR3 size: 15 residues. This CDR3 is CSADTGTSGSGEQYF. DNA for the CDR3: TGCAGTGCTGACACCGGGACTAGCGGGAGCGGCGAGCAGTACTTC.

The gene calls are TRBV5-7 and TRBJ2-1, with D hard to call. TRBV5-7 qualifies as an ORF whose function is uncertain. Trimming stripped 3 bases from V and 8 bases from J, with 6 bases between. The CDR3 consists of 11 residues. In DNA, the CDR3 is TGTGCCAGCAGCTCCCCTCATGAGCAGTTCTTC. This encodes CASSSPHEQFF.

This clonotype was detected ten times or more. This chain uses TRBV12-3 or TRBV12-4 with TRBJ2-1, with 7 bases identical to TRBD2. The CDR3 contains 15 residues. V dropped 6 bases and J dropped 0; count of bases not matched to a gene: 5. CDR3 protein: CASRASGRSYNEQFF. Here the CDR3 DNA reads TGTGCCAGCAGGGCTAGCGGCCGCTCCTACAATGAGCAGTTCTTC.

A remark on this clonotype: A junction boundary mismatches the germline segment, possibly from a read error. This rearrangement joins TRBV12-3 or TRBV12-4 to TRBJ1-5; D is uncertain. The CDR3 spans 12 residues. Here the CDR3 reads CASAGRNQAQHF. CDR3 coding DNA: TGTGCCAGCGCAGGACGTAATCAGGCCCAGCATTTT.

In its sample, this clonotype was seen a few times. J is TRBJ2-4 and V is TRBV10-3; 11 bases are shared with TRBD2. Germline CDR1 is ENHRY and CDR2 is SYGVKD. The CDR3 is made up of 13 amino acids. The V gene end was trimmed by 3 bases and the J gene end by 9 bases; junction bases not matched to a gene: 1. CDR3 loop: CAISDSGRGIQYF. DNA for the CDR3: TGTGCCATCAGTGATAGCGGGAGGGGCATTCAGTACTTC.

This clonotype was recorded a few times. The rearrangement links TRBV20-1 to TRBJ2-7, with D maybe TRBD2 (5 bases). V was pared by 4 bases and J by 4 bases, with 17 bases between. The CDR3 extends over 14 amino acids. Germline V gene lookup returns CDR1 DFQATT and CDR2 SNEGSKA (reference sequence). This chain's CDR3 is CSATTTRRAYEQYF. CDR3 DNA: TGCAGTGCTACTACCACTAGAAGGGCATACGAGCAGTACTTC.

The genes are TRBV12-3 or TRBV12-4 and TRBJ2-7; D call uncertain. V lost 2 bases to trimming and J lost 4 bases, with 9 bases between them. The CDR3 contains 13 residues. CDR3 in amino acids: CASSLLTAYEQYF. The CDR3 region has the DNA TGTGCCAGCAGTTTATTGACTGCTTACGAGCAGTACTTC.

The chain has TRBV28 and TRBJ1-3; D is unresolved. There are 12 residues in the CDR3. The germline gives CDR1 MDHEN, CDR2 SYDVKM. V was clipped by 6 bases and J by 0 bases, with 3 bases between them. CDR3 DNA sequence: TGTGCCAGCAGCCGCTCTGGAAACACCATATATTTT. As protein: CASSRSGNTIYF.

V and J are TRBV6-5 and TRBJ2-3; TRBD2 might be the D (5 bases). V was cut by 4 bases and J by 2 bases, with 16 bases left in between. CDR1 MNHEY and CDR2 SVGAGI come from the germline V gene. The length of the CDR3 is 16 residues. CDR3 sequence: CASSFSALRATDTQYF. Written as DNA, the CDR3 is TGTGCCAGCAGTTTTAGCGCGTTAAGGGCCACAGATACGCAGTATTTT.

The CDR3 reads CASSLTRGPYNEQFF. The CDR3 DNA is TGCGCCAGCAGCTTGACCCGGGGCCCTTACAATGAGCAGTTCTTC. The chain combines TRBV5-1 with TRBJ2-1; D may match TRBD1 or TRBD2 (5 bases each). Trimming removed 1 base at V and 4 bases at J, with 12 bases between. Germline values: CDR1 SGHRS, CDR2 YFSETQ. This CDR3 has 15 residues.

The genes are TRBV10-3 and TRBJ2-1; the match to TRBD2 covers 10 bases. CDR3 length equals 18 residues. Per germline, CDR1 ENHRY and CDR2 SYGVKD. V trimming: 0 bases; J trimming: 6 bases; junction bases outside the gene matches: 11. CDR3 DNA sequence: TGTGCCATCAGTGAGTCTATTGGAGCGAGCGGGAGGGCCAATGAGCAGTTCTTC. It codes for CAISESIGASGRANEQFF.

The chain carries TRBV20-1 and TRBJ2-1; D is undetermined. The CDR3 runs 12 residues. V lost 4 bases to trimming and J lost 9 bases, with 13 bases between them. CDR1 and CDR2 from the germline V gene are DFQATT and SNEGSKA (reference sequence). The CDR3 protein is CSATPTPVEQFF. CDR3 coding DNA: TGCAGTGCTACCCCGACTCCGGTTGAGCAGTTCTTC.

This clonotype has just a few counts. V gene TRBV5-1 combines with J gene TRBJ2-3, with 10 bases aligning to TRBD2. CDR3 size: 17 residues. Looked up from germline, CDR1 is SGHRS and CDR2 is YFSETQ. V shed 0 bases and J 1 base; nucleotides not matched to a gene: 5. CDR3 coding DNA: TGCGCCAGCAGCTTGGCATGGCTAGCGGGGGGCACAGATACGCAGTATTTT. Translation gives CASSLAWLAGGTDTQYF.

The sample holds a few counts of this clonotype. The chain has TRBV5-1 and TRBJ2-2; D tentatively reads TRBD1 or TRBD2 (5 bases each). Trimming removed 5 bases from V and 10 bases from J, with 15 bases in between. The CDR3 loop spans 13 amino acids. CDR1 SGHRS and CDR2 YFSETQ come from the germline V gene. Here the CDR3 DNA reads TGCGCCAGCAGGGGAGACAGACCGGTGGAGCTGTTTTTT. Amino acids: CASRGDRPVELFF. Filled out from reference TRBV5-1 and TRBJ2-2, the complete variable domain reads KAGVTQTPRYLIKTRGQQVTLSCSPISGHRSVSWYQQTPGQGLQFLFEYFSETQRNKGNFPGRFSGRQFSNSRSEMNVSTLELGDSALYLCASRGDRPVELFFGEGSRLTVL.

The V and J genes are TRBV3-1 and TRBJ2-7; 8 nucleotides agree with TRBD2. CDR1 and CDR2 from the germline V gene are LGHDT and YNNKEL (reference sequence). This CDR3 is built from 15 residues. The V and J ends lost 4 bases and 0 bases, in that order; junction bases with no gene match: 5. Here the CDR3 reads CASSLWTSRSYEQYF. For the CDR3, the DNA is TGTGCCAGCAGCCTTTGGACTAGCCGCTCCTACGAGCAGTACTTC.

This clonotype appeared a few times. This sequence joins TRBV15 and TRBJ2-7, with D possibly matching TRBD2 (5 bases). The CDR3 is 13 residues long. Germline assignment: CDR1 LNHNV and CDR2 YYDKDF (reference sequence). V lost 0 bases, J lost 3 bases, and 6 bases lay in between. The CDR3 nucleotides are TGTGCCACCAGCAGAGATCGGGACTACGAGCAGTACTTC. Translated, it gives CATSRDRDYEQYF.

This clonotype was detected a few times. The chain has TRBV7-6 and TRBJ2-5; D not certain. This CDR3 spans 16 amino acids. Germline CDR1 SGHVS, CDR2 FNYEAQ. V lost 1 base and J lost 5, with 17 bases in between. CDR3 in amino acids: CASSLGPSTSRETQYF. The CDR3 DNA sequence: TGTGCCAGCAGCTTAGGTCCGTCCACCTCCAGGGAGACCCAGTACTTC.

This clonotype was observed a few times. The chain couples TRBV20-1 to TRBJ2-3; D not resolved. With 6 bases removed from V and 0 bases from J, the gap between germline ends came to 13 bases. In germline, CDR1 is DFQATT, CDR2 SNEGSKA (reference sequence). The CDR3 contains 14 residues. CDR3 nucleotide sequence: TGCAGTGCGTATCCCATAGTGAGCACAGATACGCAGTATTTT. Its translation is CSAYPIVSTDTQYF.